Below, one TCR beta chain is given with its context. The data were taken from a study of technical replicates of blood from several donors. Method: immunoSEQ multiplex PCR; TCRdb's copy keeps in-frame clones and lacks some. The repertoire holds some 80,000 clones, with 90% to 98% as singletons. Sequenced material: T cells isolated from PBMCs. The receptor comes from a human donor in good health.

CDR3 DNA sequence: TGTGCCTGGAGTGGTGGCAGGGGGTTGTCAGATACGCAGTATTTT. Protein: CAWSGGRGLSDTQYF. J is TRBJ2-3 and V is TRBV30, with 7 nucleotides matching TRBD1. With V trimmed by 1 base and J by 4 bases, 8 bases remained unmatched. CDR1 and CDR2 from the germline V gene are GTSNPN and SVGIG (reference sequence). The CDR3 length is 15 residues.